The clone carrying this TCR beta chain shows up as medium-sized (0.01 to 0.1%) by frequency. The antigen is unknown. Naive CD8+ T cells showed CD45RO-CCR7+CD27+CD95-. It was by 5' RACE with UMI labels that the TRB cDNA libraries were prepared. Using the 5' RACE reads, TCRdb records one entry per CDR3 protein without DNA. The table lists 50,000 to 65,000 distinct CDR3 sequences. Germline assignment: CDR1 SGHVS and CDR2 FNYEAQ. The CDR3 runs 16 residues. This entry comes from a study of CXCR3-negative and CXCR3-positive naive CD8 T cells. Study-wide results and limits: CXCR3-positive naive cells had more hydrophobic TRB CDR3s than CXCR3-negative naive cells. Because surface CD5 did not distinguish the naive subsets, TCR strength was inferred from TRB CDR3 properties. Memory cells differed in TRBV-TRBJ usage, but naive CXCR3-negative and CXCR3-positive cells had similar usage.

The TCR was taken from a human donor in good health. Some clones in this sample may be carry-over from other donors' samples. The rearrangement links TRBV7-6 to TRBJ2-1; checking the TCRdb D call of TRBD1 is not possible without DNA. Material: naive CXCR3+ CD8+ T cells from blood. The subset here: CD45RO-CCR7+CD27+CD95- naive CD8+ T cells expressing CXCR3 (TNR3+). The CDR3 region is CASSPLGGDRINEQFF.